The 21 T cell receptor beta chains below all came from one sample that was sequenced in a study of CD8 T cells in ankylosing spondylitis. Each CDR3 protein gets one entry after TCRdb re-called the 5' RACE reads with MiXCR. Of some 140,000 distinct CDR3 sequences in the sample, 8% to 9% were seen once. The sample comprised synovial fluid, either unsorted or a sorted T cell fraction (not recorded which). These receptor sequences come from a male donor with ankylosing spondylitis.

As for this clonotype: One end of the junction varies from germline; a read error may be responsible. The chain uses TRBV5-1 and TRBJ1-4; 7 nucleotides agree with TRBD1. Germline V gives CDR1 SGHRS, CDR2 YFSETQ. The CDR3 spans 14 residues. The CDR3 nucleotides are TGCGCCAGCAGCTTACAGGGGACTAATGGAAAACTGTTTTTT. It yields the protein CASSLQGTNGKLFF. Variable domain in full (rest from reference TRBV5-1 and TRBJ1-4): KAGVTQTPRYLIKTRGQQVTLSCSPISGHRSVSWYQQTPGQGLQFLFEYFSETQRNKGNFPGRFSGRQFSNSRSEMNVSTLELGDSALYLCASSLQGTNGKLFFGSGTQLSVL.

This clonotype was recorded many times. The V call is TRBV4-3, the J call TRBJ1-4; 8 bases match TRBD1. The V and J ends lost 0 bases and 8 bases, in that order; junction bases with no gene match: 8. CDR1 and CDR2 (germline): LGHNA, YSLEER. This CDR3 is 16 amino acids long. CDR3 sequence: CASSQDGGTGWEKLFF. The CDR3 nucleotides are TGCGCCAGCAGCCAAGATGGGGGGACAGGATGGGAAAAACTGTTTTTT.

This clonotype was observed many times. The chain combines TRBV10-2 with TRBJ1-2; unclear D gene. CDR3 size: 11 residues. Trimming cost V 8 bases and J 2 bases, with 6 bases left between them. Germline V gene data show CDR1 as WSHSY and CDR2 as SAAADI. As DNA, the CDR3 is TGCGCCAGCGGGGAGAACTATGGCTACACCTTC. Amino acid sequence: CASGENYGYTF.

This clonotype was detected a few times. A much larger clone differs from this one at a single base, so this may be a read error. The V and J genes are TRBV24-1 and TRBJ1-5; D is unclear. The V gene's germline CDR1 is KGHDR and CDR2 SFDVKD. The CDR3 is made up of 12 amino acids. The V gene lost 1 base and the J gene lost 6 bases, with 3 bases spanning the gap. For the CDR3, the DNA is TGTGCCACCAGTGATTTTGGTCAGCCCCAGCATTTT. This encodes CATSDFGQPQHF.

The chain employs TRBV30 and TRBJ2-3, with D unresolved. Trimming left V 3 bases short and J 4 bases short, with 14 bases between. Germline V lookup: CDR1 GTSNPN, CDR2 SVGIG (reference sequence). The CDR3 is 14 residues long. In DNA, the CDR3 is TGTGCCTGGAGAGCCCCGGCCACCCCAGATACGCAGTATTTT. Translated: CAWRAPATPDTQYF.

This clonotype was counted between two and nine times. The chain carries TRBV9 and TRBJ1-6; D remains ambiguous. The V gene lost 3 bases and the J gene lost 7 bases, with 8 bases spanning the gap. The CDR3 is 13 amino acids. Germline V gives CDR1 SGDLS, CDR2 YYNGEE. Written as DNA, the CDR3 is TGTGCCAGCAGCGATGGGGAGAATTCACCCCTCCACTTT. It yields the protein CASSDGENSPLHF. The variable domain in full, with the rest retrieved from reference TRBV9 and TRBJ1-6, is DSGVTQTPKHLITATGQRVTLRCSPRSGDLSVYWYQQSLDQGLQFLIQYYNGEERAKGNILERFSAQQFPDLHSELNLSSLELGDSALYFCASSDGENSPLHFGNGTRLTVT.

This clonotype was observed many times. This chain links TRBV11-1 with TRBJ2-1; 11 bases align to TRBD2. V gave up 2 bases and J gave up 6 bases; unmatched junction bases: 21. This CDR3 has 21 residues. CDR1 is SGHAT and CDR2 is FQDESV in the germline V gene (reference sequence). This chain's CDR3 is CASSLRWSHFDTSGSPNEQFF. The CDR3 DNA sequence: TGTGCCAGCAGCTTAAGGTGGAGCCACTTTGACACTAGCGGGAGTCCCAATGAGCAGTTCTTC.

The chain recombines TRBV12-3 or TRBV12-4 with TRBJ2-7; the match to TRBD1 covers 7 bases. The CDR3 runs 13 residues. The trim removed 1 base at V and 4 bases at J, leaving 1 base unmatched. Here the CDR3 reads CASSLGGQYEQYF. DNA of the CDR3: TGTGCCAGCAGTTTAGGGGGACAGTACGAGCAGTACTTC.

The chain has TRBV2 and TRBJ1-3; 8 positions match TRBD1. The germline CDR1 and CDR2 sequences are SNHLY and FYNNEI. This CDR3 region has 14 residues. J was trimmed by 0 bases and V by 7 bases; bases with no gene match: 2. Here the CDR3 DNA reads TGTGCCAGCAAGGGACAGGTCTCTGGAAACACCATATATTTT. Amino acids: CASKGQVSGNTIYF.

There are a few counts of this clonotype. The chain uses TRBV6-1 and TRBJ1-3; TRBD1 might be the D (5 bases). This CDR3 region has 17 residues. Germline CDR1 MNHNS, CDR2 SASEGT. Between the trimmed V and J ends, which lost 1 base and 7 bases, there was a span of 20 bases. The CDR3 DNA sequence: TGTGCCAGCAGTGAAGAAGCGGGGACCCGGGTGCGGAACACCATATATTTT. Translating it yields CASSEEAGTRVRNTIYF.

This clonotype was detected ten times or more. The genes are TRBV20-1 and TRBJ2-3, with a weak D call TRBD2 (6 bases). The CDR3 is 13 amino acids. V was cut by 1 base and J by 4 bases, with 9 bases left in between. Germline CDR1 reads DFQATT; CDR2 reads SNEGSKA (reference sequence). The CDR3 spells CSARVSGSDTQYF. The CDR3 DNA is TGCAGTGCTAGAGTTAGCGGCTCAGATACGCAGTATTTT.

This clonotype was seen only a few times. The rearrangement joins TRBV28 to TRBJ1-1; D gene unclear. Deletions cut 6 bases from V and 2 bases from J, with 7 bases between. This CDR3 is 12 amino acids long. CDR1 MDHEN and CDR2 SYDVKM come from the germline V gene. The CDR3: CASRLRNTEAFF. The CDR3 region has the DNA TGTGCCAGCAGGCTGAGAAACACTGAAGCTTTCTTT.

In this sample, this clonotype turned up many times. This rearrangement joins TRBV12-3 or TRBV12-4 to TRBJ1-4; D is perhaps TRBD1 (5 bases). The CDR3 covers 15 residues. Trimming left V 6 bases short and J 0 bases short, with 11 bases between. The CDR3 loop reads CASSSGGATNEKLFF. The CDR3 DNA is TGTGCCAGCAGCTCGGGGGGTGCAACTAATGAAAAACTGTTTTTT.

The sample holds many counts of this clonotype. The chain has TRBV4-2 and TRBJ2-5; D possibly uses TRBD1 or TRBD2 (5 bases each). The CDR3 is 12 residues long. V was pared by 1 base and J by 6 bases, with 6 bases between. Germline V gives CDR1 LGHNA, CDR2 YNFKEQ. The CDR3 here is CASSQAGQTQYF. CDR3 DNA sequence: TGTGCCAGCAGCCAAGCGGGACAGACCCAGTACTTC.

The chain links TRBV2 to TRBJ2-7, with D hard to call. This CDR3 is built from 15 residues. CDR1 is SNHLY, CDR2 FYNNEI, per germline. V lost 2 bases to trimming and J lost 2 bases, with 13 bases between them. The CDR3 here is CASSEFPSLAYEQYF. CDR3 DNA: TGTGCCAGCAGTGAATTTCCTTCTCTAGCCTACGAGCAGTACTTC.

The genes are TRBV7-2 and TRBJ1-2; 10 positions agree with TRBD1. CDR3 length equals 14 residues. Germline CDR1 reads SGHTA; CDR2 reads FQGNSA. V lost 5 bases, J lost 13 bases, and 13 bases stayed unmatched. CDR3 protein: CASSPDRGRLSGTF. The CDR3 DNA is TGTGCCAGCAGCCCCGACAGGGGGCGACTTTCGGGCACCTTC.

The gene calls are TRBV20-1 and TRBJ2-2; D is possibly TRBD1 (6 bases). Germline values: CDR1 DFQATT, CDR2 SNEGSKA (reference sequence). Trimming removed 2 bases from V and 4 bases from J, with 11 bases in between. The CDR3 is 14 residues long. The CDR3 nucleotides read TGCAGTGCTAGATACAGGGTAACCACCGGGGAGCTGTTTTTT. It is translated as CSARYRVTTGELFF.

In its sample, this clonotype was seen many times. The chain is built from TRBV12-5 and TRBJ1-2; no clear D. Germline loops: CDR1 LGHNT, CDR2 FRNRAP. V shed 4 bases and J shed 2 bases, with 8 bases lying between them. The CDR3 sequence is 13 residues long. The CDR3 DNA follows: TGTGCTAGTGGTTCTGACACCAACTATGGCTACACCTTC. Its protein is CASGSDTNYGYTF.

J is TRBJ2-1 and V is TRBV7-2; D call uncertain. V dropped 4 bases and J dropped 8 bases, with 9 bases sitting between them. The CDR3 loop spans 12 amino acids. In germline, CDR1 is SGHTA, CDR2 FQGNSA. The CDR3 DNA follows: TGTGCCAGCAGCTCCCAGAGGTATGAGCAGTTCTTC. Its translation: CASSSQRYEQFF.

This clonotype has a count of ten or more. The chain recombines TRBV7-3 with TRBJ2-2; TRBD2 matches 10 bases. V lost 7 bases to trimming and J lost 0 bases; unmatched junction nucleotides: 5. Germline lookup yields CDR1 SGHTA and CDR2 FQGTGA. This CDR3 has 16 amino acids. CDR3 in amino acids: CASTPSGGTNTGELFF. The DNA for the CDR3 is TGTGCCAGCACCCCTAGCGGGGGAACGAACACCGGGGAGCTGTTTTTT.

This clonotype appeared a few times. This sequence joins TRBV6-1 and TRBJ1-1; 7 bases fit TRBD1. The germline V gene encodes CDR1 MNHNS and CDR2 SASEGT. V lost 6 bases and J lost 11; bases outside the gene matches: 12. This CDR3 has 13 amino acids. This chain's CDR3 is CASRRQGSYPAFF. DNA of the CDR3: TGTGCCAGCAGACGACAGGGTAGTTATCCGGCTTTCTTT.